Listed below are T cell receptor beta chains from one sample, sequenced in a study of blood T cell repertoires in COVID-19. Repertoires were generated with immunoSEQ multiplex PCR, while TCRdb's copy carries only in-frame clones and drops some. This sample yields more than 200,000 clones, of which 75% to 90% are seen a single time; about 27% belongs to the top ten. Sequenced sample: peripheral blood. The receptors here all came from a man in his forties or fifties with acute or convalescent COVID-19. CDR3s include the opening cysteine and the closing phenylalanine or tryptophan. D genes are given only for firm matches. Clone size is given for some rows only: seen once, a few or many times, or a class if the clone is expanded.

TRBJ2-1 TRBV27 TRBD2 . CASSTGLVDNEQFF TGTGCCAGCAGTACCGGACTAGTTGACAATGAGCAGTTCTTC
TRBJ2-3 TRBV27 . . CASSLGFRSTQYF TGTGCCAGCAGTTTGGGCTTCCGCTCAACGCAGTATTTT
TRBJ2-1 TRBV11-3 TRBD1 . CASSWTGLNEQFF TGTGCCAGCAGCTGGACAGGTTTGAATGAGCAGTTCTTC
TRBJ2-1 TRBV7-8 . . CASSLFGSASSYNEQFF TGTGCCAGCAGCTTATTTGGTAGCGCGAGCTCCTACAATGAGCAGTTCTTC
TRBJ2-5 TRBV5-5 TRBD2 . CASSLGSGLASAETQYF TGTGCCAGCAGCTTGGGTTCCGGACTAGCAAGCGCGGAGACCCAGTACTTC
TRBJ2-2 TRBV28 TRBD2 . CASSWPGLAGSGELFF TGTGCCAGCAGTTGGCCGGGACTAGCGGGATCCGGGGAGCTGTTTTTT
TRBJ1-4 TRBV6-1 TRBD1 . CASSERDRVNEKLFF TGTGCCAGCAGTGAACGGGACAGGGTTAATGAAAAACTGTTTTTT
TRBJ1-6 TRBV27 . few CASSLRTYSPLHF TGTGCCAGCAGTCTACGCACTTATTCACCCCTCCACTTT
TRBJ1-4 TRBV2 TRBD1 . CASSQDRGVEKLFF TGTGCCAGCAGCCAGGACAGGGGGGTCGAAAAACTGTTTTTT
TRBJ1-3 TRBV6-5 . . CASSYSRAGGNTIYF TGTGCCAGCAGTTACTCGAGGGCTGGAGGAAACACCATATATTTT
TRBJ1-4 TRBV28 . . CASSSNSWEKLFF TGTGCCAGCAGTTCTAACTCATGGGAAAAACTGTTTTTT
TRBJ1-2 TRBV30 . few CAWSTVSGYGYTF TGTGCCTGGAGTACAGTCTCGGGGTATGGCTACACCTTC
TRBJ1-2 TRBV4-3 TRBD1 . CASSPLGQGDYGYTF TGCGCCAGCAGCCCACTGGGACAGGGGGACTATGGCTACACCTTC
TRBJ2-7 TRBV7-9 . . CASSEQGYEQYF TGTGCCAGCAGCGAGCAGGGCTACGAGCAGTACTTC
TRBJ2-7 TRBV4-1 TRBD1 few CASSPGTGSVGRSYEQYF TGCGCCAGCAGCCCCGGGACAGGCTCTGTGGGTCGGTCCTACGAGCAGTACTTC
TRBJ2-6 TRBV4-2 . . CASSPGQRSGANVLTF TGTGCCAGCAGCCCCGGACAGCGCTCTGGGGCCAACGTCCTGACTTTC
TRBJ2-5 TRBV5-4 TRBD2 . CASSLGGGRAETQYF TGTGCCAGCAGCTTGGGGGGCGGGAGGGCCGAGACCCAGTACTTC
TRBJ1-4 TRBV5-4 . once CASSLEVSGEKLFF TGTGCCAGCAGCTTAGAAGTTTCGGGTGAAAAACTGTTTTTT
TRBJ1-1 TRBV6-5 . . CASRRGLNTEAFF TGTGCCAGCAGACGGGGGTTGAACACTGAAGCTTTCTTT
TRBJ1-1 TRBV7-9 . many CASSLGSTGEAFF TGTGCCAGCAGCTTAGGATCCACAGGGGAAGCTTTCTTT
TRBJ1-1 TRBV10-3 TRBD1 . CAISDLMDRDTEAFF TGTGCCATCAGTGACCTGATGGACAGGGACACTGAAGCTTTCTTT
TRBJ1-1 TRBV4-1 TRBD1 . CASSQQLDRGKAFF TGCGCCAGCAGCCAACAACTTGACAGGGGAAAAGCTTTCTTT
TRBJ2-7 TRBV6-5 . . CASRGGGRYEQYF TGTGCCAGCAGAGGGGGGGGCCGGTACGAGCAGTACTTC
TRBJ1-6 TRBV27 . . CASRDRGALLNSPLHF TGTGCCAGCAGGGATAGGGGTGCCCTACTTAATTCACCCCTCCACTTT
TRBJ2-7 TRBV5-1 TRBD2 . CASSLALAGDSEQYF TGCGCCAGCAGCTTGGCACTAGCGGGAGACTCCGAGCAGTACTTC
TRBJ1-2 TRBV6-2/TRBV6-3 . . CASSYSSLGQDRNYGYTF TGTGCCAGCAGTTACTCGTCGCTTGGACAAGACCGTAACTATGGCTACACCTTC
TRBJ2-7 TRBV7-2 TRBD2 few CASSKGGRAEEQYF TGTGCCAGCAGCAAAGGCGGGAGGGCGGAAGAGCAGTACTTC
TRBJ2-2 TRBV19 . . CASSLGVRSGELFF TGTGCCAGTAGTCTTGGTGTCAGGTCCGGGGAGCTGTTTTTT
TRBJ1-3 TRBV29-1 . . CSASSGNTIYF TGCAGCGCCTCCTCTGGAAACACCATATATTTT
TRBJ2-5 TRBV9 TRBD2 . CASSVSGLAEETQYF TGTGCCAGCAGCGTTAGCGGGCTAGCGGAAGAGACCCAGTACTTC
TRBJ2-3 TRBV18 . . CASSRGGSTDTQYF TGTGCCAGCTCACGAGGAGGGAGCACAGATACGCAGTATTTT
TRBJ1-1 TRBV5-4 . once CASSLIPGDEAFF TGTGCCAGCAGCTTAATCCCGGGGGACGAAGCTTTCTTT
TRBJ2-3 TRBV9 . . CASSVQQGTDTQYF TGTGCCAGCAGCGTACAGCAGGGAACAGATACGCAGTATTTT
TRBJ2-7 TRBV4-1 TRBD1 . CASTSSYGTGTYEQYF TGCGCCAGCACCTCCTCCTACGGGACAGGGACCTACGAGCAGTACTTC
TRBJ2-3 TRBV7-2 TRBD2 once CASSPNIPVLAGVTDTQYF TGTGCCAGCAGCCCAAATATCCCCGTACTAGCGGGAGTCACAGATACGCAGTATTTT
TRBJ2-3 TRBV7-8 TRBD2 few CASSPLGLALQYF TGTGCCAGCAGCCCCCTAGGACTAGCTCTGCAGTATTTT
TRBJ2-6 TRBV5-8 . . CASRRRGAGANVLTF TGTGCCAGCAGACGACGAGGTGCTGGGGCCAACGTCCTGACTTTC
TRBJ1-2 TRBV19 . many CASKDYRDKYYGYTF TGTGCCAGCAAAGACTACCGGGACAAATACTATGGCTACACCTTC
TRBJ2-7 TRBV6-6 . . CASSRDTTYEQYF TGTGCCAGCTCTCGGGACACAACCTACGAGCAGTACTTC
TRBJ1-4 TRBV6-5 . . CASSSLGGENEKLFF TGTGCCAGCAGCTCCCTCGGGGGGGAGAATGAAAAACTGTTTTTT
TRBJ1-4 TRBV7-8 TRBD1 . CASSLAAGQREEKLFF TGTGCCAGCAGCTTAGCGGCGGGACAGAGGGAGGAAAAACTGTTTTTT